The next 29 T cell receptor beta chains were all read from a single sample in a study of T cell responses to AZD1222 COVID-19 vaccine. Measured with immunoSEQ multiplex PCR; TCRdb has only the in-frame clones, and not every one. The sample lists 130,000 or so clones; around 94% were seen once. The sample here was peripheral blood, taken on day 0 of AZD1222 vaccination. The receptors here all came from an adult in good health.

The chain joins TRBV9 to TRBJ2-6; 10 bases match TRBD2. The CDR3 has 18 amino acids. V lost 3 bases and J lost 0; bases outside the gene matches: 6. Germline V gives CDR1 SGDLS, CDR2 YYNGEE. This CDR3 is CASSGASGSYSGANVLTF. DNA for the CDR3: TGTGCCAGCAGCGGAGCTAGCGGGAGCTACTCTGGGGCCAACGTCCTGACTTTC.

The chain links TRBV27 to TRBJ1-1, with a tentative D call TRBD1 (5 bases). Germline loops: CDR1 MNHEY, CDR2 SMNVEV (reference sequence). The CDR3 covers 14 residues. V was cut by 6 bases and J by 3 bases, with 14 bases left in between. The CDR3 nucleotides are TGTGCCAGCAGACTCATCGGAGGGGACACTGAAGCTTTCTTT. This gives the protein CASRLIGGDTEAFF.

The V call is TRBV27, the J call TRBJ2-3; TRBD2 aligns across 9 bases. The CDR3 loop spans 15 amino acids. CDR1 is MNHEY and CDR2 is SMNVEV in the germline V gene (reference sequence). With 4 bases clipped from V and 3 bases from J, the junction kept 5 bases outside the gene matches. The CDR3 loop reads CASSYGLAGTDTQYF. DNA of the CDR3: TGTGCCAGCAGTTACGGGCTAGCGGGGACAGATACGCAGTATTTT.

The rearrangement uses TRBV10-3 and TRBJ2-7; the D gene could be TRBD1 or TRBD2 (5 bases each). Germline V lookup: CDR1 ENHRY, CDR2 SYGVKD. CDR3 length: 14 residues. Trimming took off 2 bases at V and 7 bases at J, with 15 bases between the two ends. CDR3 protein: CAISEQGVPREQYF. CDR3 sequence (DNA): TGTGCCATCAGTGAGCAGGGAGTGCCGAGAGAGCAGTACTTC.

The chain joins TRBV3-1 (or the pseudogene TRBV3-2) to TRBJ1-1; 10 bases match TRBD1. This CDR3 has 15 residues. The ends lost 4 bases at V and 5 bases at J; junction bases unmatched: 7. Germline values: CDR1 LGHDT, CDR2 YNNKEL (reference sequence). The CDR3 nucleotides read TGTGCCAGCAGCCTTAGGGACAGGGGAGGGACTGAAGCTTTCTTT. Protein product: CASSLRDRGGTEAFF.

The chain's CDR3 is CASSLKVAGGYEQYF. CDR3 DNA: TGTGCCAGCAGCTTAAAGGTAGCGGGAGGGTACGAGCAGTACTTC. The genes are TRBV13 and TRBJ2-7, with 11 bases aligning to TRBD2. Germline CDR1 is PRHDT and CDR2 is FYEKMQ (reference sequence). The CDR3 covers 15 residues. Germline trimming cut 2 bases from V and 4 bases from J; bases unmatched to any gene: 4.

CDR3 sequence: CASSLRDRAREAFF. CDR3 nucleotide sequence: TGTGCCAGCAGCCTCCGGGACAGGGCCCGGGAAGCTTTCTTT. This chain joins TRBV5-6 and TRBJ1-1, with TRBD1 matching over 9 bases. CDR1 is SGHDT, CDR2 YYEEEE, per germline. The trim removed 4 bases at V and 8 bases at J, leaving 9 bases unmatched. The CDR3 covers 14 residues.

The chain carries TRBV5-5 and TRBJ1-2; 7 positions match TRBD1. This CDR3 contains 14 residues. J was trimmed by 4 bases and V by 2 bases; bases with no gene match: 5. Germline V gives CDR1 SGHKS, CDR2 YYEKEE (reference sequence). The chain's CDR3 is CASSFRGFSYGYTF. In DNA, the CDR3 is TGTGCCAGCAGCTTCAGGGGGTTTAGCTATGGCTACACCTTC.

Only one count was recorded for this clone. The chain has TRBV6-5 and TRBJ1-2; possibly TRBD1 for D (5 bases). V dropped 8 bases and J dropped 5 bases, with 21 bases sitting between them. Per the germline V gene, CDR1 is MNHEY and CDR2 is SVGAGI. The CDR3 runs to 15 residues. As DNA, the CDR3 is TGTGCCAGCCACGGCCAAATGGACATGTCATATGGCTACACCTTC. Amino acids: CASHGQMDMSYGYTF.

V usage is TRBV4-2 and J usage is TRBJ2-7; D is possibly TRBD1 (5 bases). The CDR3 is 13 residues long. Germline values: CDR1 LGHNA, CDR2 YNFKEQ. V was pared by 3 bases and J by 3 bases, with 9 bases between. The CDR3 region is CASSQETGYEQYF. CDR3 bases: TGTGCCAGCAGCCAGGAAACAGGCTACGAGCAGTACTTC.

The DNA of the CDR3 is TGTGCCAGCAGTGATCCCAGGCTGTACCAAGAGACCCAGTACTTC. Translation: CASSDPRLYQETQYF. The chain links TRBV25-1 to TRBJ2-5, with D hard to call. Germline-derived CDR1 and CDR2 are MGHDK and SYGVNS. This CDR3 comprises 15 residues. V gave up 3 bases and J gave up 0 bases, with 11 bases separating them.

This chain joins TRBV5-1 and TRBJ2-1, with TRBD2 as a possible D gene (6 bases). This CDR3 comprises 13 residues. The germline V gene has CDR1 SGHRS and CDR2 YFSETQ. Deletions cut 4 bases from V and 8 bases from J, with 13 bases between. CDR3 DNA sequence: TGCGCCAGCAGCCGGGGTTGGGGGGATGAGCAGTTCTTC. Its protein is CASSRGWGDEQFF. The full variable domain, with the rest looked up from reference TRBV5-1 and TRBJ2-1, is KAGVTQTPRYLIKTRGQQVTLSCSPISGHRSVSWYQQTPGQGLQFLFEYFSETQRNKGNFPGRFSGRQFSNSRSEMNVSTLELGDSALYLCASSRGWGDEQFFGPGTRLTVL.

This chain uses TRBV28 with TRBJ1-5; D not certain. CDR1 is MDHEN and CDR2 is SYDVKM in the germline V gene. This CDR3 spans 15 amino acids. V lost 6 bases, J lost 7 bases, and 19 bases lay in between. The CDR3: CASSSAPGVGQPQHF. CDR3 bases: TGTGCCAGCAGCTCCGCACCTGGGGTCGGGCAGCCCCAGCATTTT.

The CDR3 sequence: CATRQTNYGYTF. The CDR3 DNA reads as TGTGCCACCCGACAGACTAACTATGGCTACACCTTC. V usage is TRBV6-5 and J usage is TRBJ1-2; TRBD1 might be the D (5 bases). The CDR3 consists of 12 residues. CDR1 is MNHEY and CDR2 is SVGAGI in the germline V gene. Trimming cost V 10 bases and J 0 bases, with 9 bases left between them.

This chain uses TRBV29-1 with TRBJ2-1; TRBD2 matches 11 bases. J was trimmed by 2 bases and V by 7 bases; bases with no gene match: 4. The V gene's germline CDR1 is SQVTM and CDR2 ANQGSEA. CDR3 length equals 14 residues. For the CDR3, the DNA is TGCAGCGGTGGACTAGCGGGTACCTACAATGAGCAGTTCTTC. This translates into CSGGLAGTYNEQFF.

V usage is TRBV7-2 and J usage is TRBJ2-5; a weak D match, TRBD2 (5 bases). The CDR3 extends over 15 amino acids. Germline V CDR1 and CDR2: SGHTA, FQGNSA. Trimming took 3 bases from V and 4 from J, leaving 15 bases between them. The CDR3 DNA follows: TGTGCCAGCAGCTTTAGTACGGGGAGACCAGAGACCCAGTACTTC. Translated, it gives CASSFSTGRPETQYF.

The rearrangement links TRBV7-2 to TRBJ2-2, with D maybe TRBD2 (6 bases). The CDR3 is made up of 15 amino acids. The V end lost 2 bases, the J end lost 8 bases, and 15 bases lay between the germline ends. The germline V gene has CDR1 SGHTA and CDR2 FQGNSA. The CDR3 DNA reads as TGTGCCAGCAGCTTACGGCCGGGAGCCGGTGGGGAGCTGTTTTTT. Encoded protein: CASSLRPGAGGELFF.

V and J are TRBV20-1 and TRBJ2-5; 9 bases agree with TRBD2. Trimming at V came to 3 bases and at J to 5 bases, leaving 4 bases not matched to a gene. CDR3 length equals 13 residues. Germline-derived CDR1 and CDR2 are DFQATT and SNEGSKA (reference sequence). DNA of the CDR3: TGCAGTGCTAGTCTAGCGGGAAGCGAGACCCAGTACTTC. Its translation is CSASLAGSETQYF.

This chain uses TRBV29-1 with TRBJ2-7, with TRBD2 matching over 16 bases. The CDR3 extends over 15 amino acids. Trimming cost V 4 bases and J 6 bases; bases outside gene matches: 6. Germline CDR1 reads SQVTM; CDR2 reads ANQGSEA. CDR3 region: CSVAGTSGRALEQYF. DNA for the CDR3: TGCAGCGTTGCCGGGACTAGCGGGAGGGCCCTCGAGCAGTACTTC.

The genes are TRBV5-1 and TRBJ1-2; D is uncertain. The ends were cut back, 2 bases at V and 8 bases at J, with 16 bases in the middle. Germline V gene sequence: CDR1 SGHRS, CDR2 YFSETQ. The CDR3 covers 14 residues. CDR3 DNA sequence: TGCGCCAGCAGCTTCACCACGGGGAGCTCGGGCTACACCTTC. It encodes CASSFTTGSSGYTF.

J is TRBJ2-2 and V is TRBV30, with unresolved D. V lost 0 bases, J lost 0 bases, and 5 bases lay in between. This CDR3 has 14 residues. CDR1 GTSNPN and CDR2 SVGIG come from the germline V gene (reference sequence). Here the CDR3 DNA reads TGTGCCTGGAGTGTACATCCGAACACCGGGGAGCTGTTTTTT. Translated, it gives CAWSVHPNTGELFF.

This chain connects TRBV28 to TRBJ1-2; D gene uncertain. Germline-derived CDR1 and CDR2 are MDHEN and SYDVKM. The CDR3 has 13 amino acids. Trimming stripped 7 bases from V and 2 bases from J, with 11 bases between. The CDR3 nucleotides read TGTGCCAGCACCGAACCCAGGAACTATGGCTACACCTTC. Translated, it gives CASTEPRNYGYTF.

J is TRBJ1-5 and V is TRBV12-3 or TRBV12-4, with a tentative D call TRBD1 (6 bases). The CDR3 covers 13 residues. Trimming shortened V by 4 bases and J by 7 bases, and 11 bases separated the two germline ends. CDR3: CASSSGVRQPQHF. In DNA, the CDR3 is TGTGCCAGCAGTTCAGGGGTGCGGCAGCCCCAGCATTTT.

The chain uses TRBV13 and TRBJ2-1, with 8 bases identical to TRBD2. CDR3 length: 15 residues. CDR1 is PRHDT and CDR2 is FYEKMQ in the germline V gene (reference sequence). V lost 1 base, J lost 5 bases, and 4 bases stayed unmatched. CDR3: CASSLDREGDNEQFF. In DNA, the CDR3 is TGTGCCAGCAGCTTAGACCGGGAGGGGGACAATGAGCAGTTCTTC. Full variable domain (remainder filled in from reference TRBV13 and TRBJ2-1): AAGVIQSPRHLIKEKRETATLKCYPIPRHDTVYWYQQGPGQDPQFLISFYEKMQSDKGSIPDRFSAQQFSDYHSELNMSSLELGDSALYFCASSLDREGDNEQFFGPGTRLTVL.

The chain is built from TRBV2 and TRBJ1-1; possible D gene TRBD1, 5 bases. The V gene lost 7 bases and the J gene lost 7 bases, with 16 bases spanning the gap. The CDR3 consists of 13 residues. Germline CDR1 SNHLY, CDR2 FYNNEI. CDR3 sequence (DNA): TGTGCCAGCAACTCTCTGGGGCGATTTGAAGCTTTCTTT. It encodes CASNSLGRFEAFF.

This rearrangement joins TRBV4-1 to TRBJ2-1; no reliable D call. CDR3 size: 14 residues. The germline V and J ends were trimmed by 4 bases and 0 bases, with 7 bases remaining between them. Germline V gives CDR1 MGHRA, CDR2 YSYEKL. The CDR3 region is CASSRLRSYNEQFF. CDR3 in DNA: TGCGCCAGCAGCCGCCTTCGCTCCTACAATGAGCAGTTCTTC.

The genes are TRBV10-1 and TRBJ1-2, with 9 bases fitting TRBD1. The germline CDR1 and CDR2 sequences are WNHNN and SYGVQD (reference sequence). The CDR3 has 14 amino acids. Trimming removed 7 bases from V and 4 bases from J; junction bases left unmatched: 7. CDR3 DNA: TGCGCCAGCACCTCACAACAGGGGGCCTATGGCTACACCTTC. It specifies CASTSQQGAYGYTF.

The rearrangement uses TRBV11-3 and TRBJ2-1; D may match TRBD1 or TRBD2 (5 bases each). The CDR3 contains 14 residues. Trimming left V 3 bases short and J 4 bases short, with 10 bases between. CDR1 and CDR2 from the germline V gene are SGHNT and YENEEA. The CDR3: CASSLGEEYNEQFF. As DNA, the CDR3 is TGTGCCAGCAGCTTGGGGGAAGAATACAATGAGCAGTTCTTC.

The J gene is TRBJ1-2, the V gene TRBV28, with D uncertain. In germline, CDR1 is MDHEN, CDR2 SYDVKM. Trimming removed 6 bases from V and 8 bases from J, with 19 bases in between. There are 14 residues in the CDR3. This CDR3 is CASRGTDGLRGYTF. The CDR3 DNA sequence: TGTGCCAGCAGGGGAACGGACGGGCTGAGAGGCTACACCTTC.